This T cell receptor beta chain was sequenced for a study of blood T cell repertoires in COVID-19. Study at large: The United States, Italy and Spain were the sources of the acute and convalescent COVID-19 samples.

The method was immunoSEQ multiplex PCR; TCRdb's version includes in-frame clones alone and lacks a portion of them. This table holds around 300,000 clones, around 88% found once. Germline trimming cut 3 bases from V and 2 bases from J; bases unmatched to any gene: 7. CDR1 and CDR2 (germline): LGHNA, YNFKEQ. This CDR3 contains 16 residues. This receptor was identified in a young woman with COVID-19, enrolled during active disease. The sequenced sample consisted of peripheral blood. The chain is built from TRBV4-2 and TRBJ2-1; 7 bases fit TRBD2. The CDR3 reads CASSQPRLAAYNEQFF. CDR3 sequence (DNA): TGTGCCAGCAGCCAGCCCCGACTAGCAGCCTACAATGAGCAGTTCTTC.